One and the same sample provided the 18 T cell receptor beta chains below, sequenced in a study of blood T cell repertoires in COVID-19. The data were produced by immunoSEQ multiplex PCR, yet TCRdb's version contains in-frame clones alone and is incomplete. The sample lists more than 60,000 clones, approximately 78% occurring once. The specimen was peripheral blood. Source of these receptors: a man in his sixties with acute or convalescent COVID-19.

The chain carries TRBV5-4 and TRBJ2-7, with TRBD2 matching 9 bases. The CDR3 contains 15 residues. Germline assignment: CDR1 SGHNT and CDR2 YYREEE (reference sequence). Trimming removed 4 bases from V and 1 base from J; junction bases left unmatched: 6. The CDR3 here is CASSLPSGASYEQYF. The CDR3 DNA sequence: TGTGCCAGCAGCCTCCCTAGCGGGGCATCCTACGAGCAGTACTTC.

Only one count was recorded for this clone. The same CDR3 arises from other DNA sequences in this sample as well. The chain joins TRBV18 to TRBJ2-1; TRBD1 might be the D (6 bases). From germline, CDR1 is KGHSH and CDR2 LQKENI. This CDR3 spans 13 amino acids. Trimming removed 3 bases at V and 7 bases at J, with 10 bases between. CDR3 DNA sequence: TGTGCCAGCTCACCGGGACAATCTAATGAGCAGTTCTTC. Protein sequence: CASSPGQSNEQFF.

The CDR3, as DNA: TGCACCAGCCCCCAACGGCTAGCGGGCCGCCAAGAGACCCAGTACTTC. Its protein is CTSPQRLAGRQETQYF. V gene TRBV1 combines with J gene TRBJ2-5; whether TRBD2, the table's D call, matches the DNA was not checked. TRBV1 is listed as a pseudogene. CDR3 length: 16 residues.

Written as DNA, the CDR3 is TGTGCCAGCAGCTCGACCCCAGGGTCCTACGAGCAGTACTTC. This gives the protein CASSSTPGSYEQYF. The gene calls are TRBV7-2 and TRBJ2-7; maybe TRBD1 (5 bases). This CDR3 spans 14 amino acids. Germline values: CDR1 SGHTA, CDR2 FQGNSA. V was pared by 4 bases and J by 1 base, with 11 bases between.

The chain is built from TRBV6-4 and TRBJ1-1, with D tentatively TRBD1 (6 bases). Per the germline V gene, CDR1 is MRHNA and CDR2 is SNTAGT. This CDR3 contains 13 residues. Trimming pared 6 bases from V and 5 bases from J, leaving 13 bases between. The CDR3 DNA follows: TGTGCCAGCAGGAGGGGGGGCGAGACTGAAGCTTTCTTT. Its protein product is CASRRGGETEAFF.

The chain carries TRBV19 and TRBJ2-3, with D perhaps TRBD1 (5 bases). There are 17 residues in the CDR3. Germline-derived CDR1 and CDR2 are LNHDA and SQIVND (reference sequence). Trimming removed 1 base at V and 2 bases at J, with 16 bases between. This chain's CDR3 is CASSIVGARAHTDTQYF. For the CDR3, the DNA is TGTGCCAGTAGTATAGTAGGGGCCAGGGCCCACACAGATACGCAGTATTTT.

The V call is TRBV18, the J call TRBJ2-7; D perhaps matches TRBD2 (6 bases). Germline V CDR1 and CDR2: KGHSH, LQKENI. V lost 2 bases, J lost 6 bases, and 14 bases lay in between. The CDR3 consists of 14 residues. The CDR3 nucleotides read TGTGCCAGCTCACCAGATGTTGGAGGGGTCGAGCAGTACTTC. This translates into CASSPDVGGVEQYF.

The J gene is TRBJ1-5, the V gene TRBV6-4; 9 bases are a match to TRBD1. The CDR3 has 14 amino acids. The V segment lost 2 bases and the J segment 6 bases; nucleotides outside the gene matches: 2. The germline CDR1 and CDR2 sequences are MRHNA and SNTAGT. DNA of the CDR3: TGTGCCAGCAGTGACGTACAGGGGGCTCAGCCCCAGCATTTT. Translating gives CASSDVQGAQPQHF.

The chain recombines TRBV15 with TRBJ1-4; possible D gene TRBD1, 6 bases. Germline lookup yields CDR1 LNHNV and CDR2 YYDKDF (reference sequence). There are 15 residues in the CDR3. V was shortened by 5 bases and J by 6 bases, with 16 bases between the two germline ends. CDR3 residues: CATSAQQGRDEKLFF. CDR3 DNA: TGTGCCACCAGCGCACAACAGGGCCGGGATGAAAAACTGTTTTTT.

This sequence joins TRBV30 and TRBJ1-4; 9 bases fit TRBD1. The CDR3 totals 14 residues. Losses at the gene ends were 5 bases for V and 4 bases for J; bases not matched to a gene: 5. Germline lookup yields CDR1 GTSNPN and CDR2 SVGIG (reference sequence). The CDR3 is CAWDLGQGNEKLFF. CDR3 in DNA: TGTGCCTGGGACTTGGGACAGGGTAATGAAAAACTGTTTTTT.

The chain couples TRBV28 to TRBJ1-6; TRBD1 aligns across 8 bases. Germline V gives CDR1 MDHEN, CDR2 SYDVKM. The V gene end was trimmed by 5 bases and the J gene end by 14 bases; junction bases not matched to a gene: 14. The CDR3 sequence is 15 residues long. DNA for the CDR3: TGTGCCAGCAGTCCGACCGGGACAGGTCGGTCAACCCTCCACTTT. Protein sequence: CASSPTGTGRSTLHF. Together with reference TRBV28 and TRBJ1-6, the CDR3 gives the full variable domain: DVKVTQSSRYLVKRTGEKVFLECVQDMDHENMFWYRQDPGLGLRLIYFSYDVKMKEKGDIPEGYSVSREKKERFSLILESASTNQTSMYLCASSPTGTGRSTLHFGNGTRLTVT.

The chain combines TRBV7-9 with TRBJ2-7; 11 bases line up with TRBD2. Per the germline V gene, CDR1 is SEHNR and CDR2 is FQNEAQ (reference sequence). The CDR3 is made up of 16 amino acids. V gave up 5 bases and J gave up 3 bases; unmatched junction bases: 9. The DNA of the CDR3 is TGTGCCAGCAGCCGTTGGCGAGGGACTAGCGGCTACGAGCAGTACTTC. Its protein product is CASSRWRGTSGYEQYF. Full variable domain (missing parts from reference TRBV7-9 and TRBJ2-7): DTGVSQNPRHKITKRGQNVTFRCDPISEHNRLYWYRQTLGQGPEFLTYFQNEAQLEKSRLLSDRFSAERPKGSFSTLEIQRTEQGDSAMYLCASSRWRGTSGYEQYFGPGTRLTVT.

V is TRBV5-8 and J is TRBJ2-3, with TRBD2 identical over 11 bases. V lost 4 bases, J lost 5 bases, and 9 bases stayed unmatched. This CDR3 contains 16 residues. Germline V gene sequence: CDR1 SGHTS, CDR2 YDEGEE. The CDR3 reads CASSKTSGNSIDTQYF. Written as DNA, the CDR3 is TGTGCCAGCAGCAAGACTAGCGGGAACAGTATAGATACGCAGTATTTT.

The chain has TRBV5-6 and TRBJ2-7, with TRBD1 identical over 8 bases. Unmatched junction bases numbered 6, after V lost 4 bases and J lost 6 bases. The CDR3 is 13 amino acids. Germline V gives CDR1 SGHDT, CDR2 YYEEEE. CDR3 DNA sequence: TGTGCCAGCAGCCCTAACAGGGGGAGCGAGCAGTACTTC. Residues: CASSPNRGSEQYF.

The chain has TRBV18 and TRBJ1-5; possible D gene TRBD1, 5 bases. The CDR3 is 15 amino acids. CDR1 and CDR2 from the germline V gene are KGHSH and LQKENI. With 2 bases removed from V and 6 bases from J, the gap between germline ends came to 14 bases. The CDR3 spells CASSPGQIGRQPQHF. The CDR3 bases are TGTGCCAGCTCACCAGGACAAATTGGTCGTCAGCCCCAGCATTTT.

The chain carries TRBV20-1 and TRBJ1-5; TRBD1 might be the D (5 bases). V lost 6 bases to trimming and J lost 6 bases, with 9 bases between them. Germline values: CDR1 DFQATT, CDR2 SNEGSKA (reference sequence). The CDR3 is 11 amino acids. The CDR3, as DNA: TGCAGTGCGCAGGGAATTCAGCCCCAGCATTTT. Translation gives CSAQGIQPQHF.

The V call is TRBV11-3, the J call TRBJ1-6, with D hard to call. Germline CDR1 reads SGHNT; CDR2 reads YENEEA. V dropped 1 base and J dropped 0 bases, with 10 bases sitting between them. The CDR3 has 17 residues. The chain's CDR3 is CASSLAPTSSYNSPLHF. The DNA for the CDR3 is TGTGCCAGCAGCTTAGCTCCCACCAGCTCCTATAATTCACCCCTCCACTTT.

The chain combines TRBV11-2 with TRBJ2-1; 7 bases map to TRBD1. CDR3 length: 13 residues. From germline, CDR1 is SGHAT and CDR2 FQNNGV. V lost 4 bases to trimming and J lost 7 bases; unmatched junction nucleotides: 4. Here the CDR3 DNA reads TGTGCCAGCAGCTCGGGACAGCAAAATGAGCAGTTCTTC. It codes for CASSSGQQNEQFF.